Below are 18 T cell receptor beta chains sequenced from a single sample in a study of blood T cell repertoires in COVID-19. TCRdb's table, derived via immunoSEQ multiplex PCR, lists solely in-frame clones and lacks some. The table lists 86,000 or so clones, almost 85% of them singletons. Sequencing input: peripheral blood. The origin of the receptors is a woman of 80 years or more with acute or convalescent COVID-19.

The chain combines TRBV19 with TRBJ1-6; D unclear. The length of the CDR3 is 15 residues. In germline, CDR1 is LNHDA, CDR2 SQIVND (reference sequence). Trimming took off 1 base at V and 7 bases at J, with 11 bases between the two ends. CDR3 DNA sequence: TGTGCCAGTAGTATAGGCGGCGGAGGGAATTCACCCCTCCACTTT. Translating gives CASSIGGGGNSPLHF.

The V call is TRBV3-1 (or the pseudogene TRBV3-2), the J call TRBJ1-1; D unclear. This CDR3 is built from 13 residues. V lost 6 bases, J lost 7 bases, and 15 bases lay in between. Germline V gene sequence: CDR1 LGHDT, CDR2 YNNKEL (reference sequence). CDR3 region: CASRYQGGLEAFF. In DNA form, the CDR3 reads TGTGCCAGCAGATACCAAGGTGGACTTGAAGCTTTCTTT.

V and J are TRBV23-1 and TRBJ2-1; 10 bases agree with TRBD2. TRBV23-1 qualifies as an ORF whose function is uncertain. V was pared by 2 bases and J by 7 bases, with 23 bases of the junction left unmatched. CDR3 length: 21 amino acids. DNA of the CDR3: TGCGCCAGCAGTCAACCCTCCCTAGCGGGAGAGGGGGTGGGACTACGGAATGAGCAGTTCTTC. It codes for CASSQPSLAGEGVGLRNEQFF.

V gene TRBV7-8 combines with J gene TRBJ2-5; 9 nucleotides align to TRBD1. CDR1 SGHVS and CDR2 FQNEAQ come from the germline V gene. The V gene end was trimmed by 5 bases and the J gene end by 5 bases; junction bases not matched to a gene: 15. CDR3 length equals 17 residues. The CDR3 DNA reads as TGTGCCAGCAGCCGGTTAACGGGACAGGGAGTCGGGGAGACCCAGTACTTC. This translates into CASSRLTGQGVGETQYF.

The CDR3 reads CAIGRTGGQPQHF. The CDR3 bases are TGTGCCATCGGACGGACAGGGGGACAGCCCCAGCATTTT. This chain joins TRBV10-3 and TRBJ1-5; 10 bases are shared with TRBD1. The junction had 5 bases not matched to a gene; V was cut back by 8 bases and J by 7 bases. CDR3 length: 13 amino acids. Germline V gives CDR1 ENHRY, CDR2 SYGVKD.

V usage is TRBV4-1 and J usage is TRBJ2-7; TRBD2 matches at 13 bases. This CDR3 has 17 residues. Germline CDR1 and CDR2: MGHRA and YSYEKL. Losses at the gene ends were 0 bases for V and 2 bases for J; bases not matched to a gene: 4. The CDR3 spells CASSQETGTSGTYEQYF. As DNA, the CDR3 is TGCGCCAGCAGCCAAGAGACAGGGACTAGCGGGACCTACGAGCAGTACTTC.

The CDR3 region is CASLKGRADEKLFF. The CDR3 DNA follows: TGTGCCAGCCTGAAGGGGCGAGCAGATGAAAAACTGTTTTTT. The genes are TRBV2 and TRBJ1-4; D may be TRBD1 (5 bases). V was trimmed by 8 bases and J by 6 bases, leaving 16 bases between them. CDR1 is SNHLY, CDR2 FYNNEI, per germline. The CDR3 spans 14 residues.

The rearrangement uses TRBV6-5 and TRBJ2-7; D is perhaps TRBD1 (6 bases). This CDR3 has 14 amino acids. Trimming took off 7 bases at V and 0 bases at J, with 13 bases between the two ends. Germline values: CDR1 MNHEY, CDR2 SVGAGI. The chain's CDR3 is CASKRQASSYEQYF. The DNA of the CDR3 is TGTGCCAGCAAAAGACAGGCGAGCTCCTACGAGCAGTACTTC.

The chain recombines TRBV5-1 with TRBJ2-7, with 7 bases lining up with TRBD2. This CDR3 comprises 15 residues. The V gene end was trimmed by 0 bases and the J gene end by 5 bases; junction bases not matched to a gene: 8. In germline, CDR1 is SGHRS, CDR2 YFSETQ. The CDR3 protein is CASSLGWGGRDEQYF. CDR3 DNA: TGCGCCAGCAGCTTGGGATGGGGAGGGCGAGACGAGCAGTACTTC.

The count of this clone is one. CDR3: CASSVGTGTDTQYF. In nucleotides, the CDR3 is TGTGCCAGCAGCGTTGGGACAGGCACAGATACGCAGTATTTT. The rearrangement uses TRBV9 and TRBJ2-3; 7 bases are a match to TRBD1. CDR1 is SGDLS, CDR2 YYNGEE, per germline. Trimming cost V 2 bases and J 1 base; bases outside gene matches: 1. The CDR3 consists of 14 residues.

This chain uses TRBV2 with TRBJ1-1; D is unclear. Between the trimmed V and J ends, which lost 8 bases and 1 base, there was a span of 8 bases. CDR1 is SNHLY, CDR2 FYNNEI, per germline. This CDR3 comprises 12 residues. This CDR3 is CASRRGNTEAFF. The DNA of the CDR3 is TGTGCCAGCCGCCGGGGGAACACTGAAGCTTTCTTT.

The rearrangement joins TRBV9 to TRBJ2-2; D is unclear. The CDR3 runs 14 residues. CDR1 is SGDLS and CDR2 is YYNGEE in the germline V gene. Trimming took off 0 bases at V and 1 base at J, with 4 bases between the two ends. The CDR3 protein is CASSVGRNTGELFF. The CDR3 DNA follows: TGTGCCAGCAGCGTAGGGAGGAACACCGGGGAGCTGTTTTTT.

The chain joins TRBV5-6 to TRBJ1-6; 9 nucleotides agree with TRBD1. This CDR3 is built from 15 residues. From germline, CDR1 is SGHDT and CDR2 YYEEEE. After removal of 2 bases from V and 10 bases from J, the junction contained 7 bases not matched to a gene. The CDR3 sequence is CASSFRDRVVSPLHF. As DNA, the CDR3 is TGTGCCAGCAGCTTCCGGGACAGGGTAGTGTCACCCCTCCACTTT.

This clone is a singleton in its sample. This chain's CDR3 is CASSPTRESEQYF. The CDR3 region has the DNA TGTGCCAGCAGCCCAACTCGGGAGTCCGAGCAGTACTTC. V is TRBV7-2 and J is TRBJ2-7; D is perhaps TRBD2 (6 bases). V gave up 5 bases and J gave up 6 bases, with 14 bases separating them. This CDR3 has 13 amino acids. The germline V gene has CDR1 SGHTA and CDR2 FQGNSA.

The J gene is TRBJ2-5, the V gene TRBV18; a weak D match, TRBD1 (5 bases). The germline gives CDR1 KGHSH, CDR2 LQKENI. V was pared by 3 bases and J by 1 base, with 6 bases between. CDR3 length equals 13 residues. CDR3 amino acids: CASSPGRQETQYF. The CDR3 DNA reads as TGTGCCAGCTCACCGGGGCGCCAAGAGACCCAGTACTTC.

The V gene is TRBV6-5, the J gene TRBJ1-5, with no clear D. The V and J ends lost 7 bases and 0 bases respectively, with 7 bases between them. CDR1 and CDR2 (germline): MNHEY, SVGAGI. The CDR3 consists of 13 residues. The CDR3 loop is CASKESSNQPQHF. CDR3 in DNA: TGTGCCAGCAAAGAGAGTAGCAATCAGCCCCAGCATTTT.

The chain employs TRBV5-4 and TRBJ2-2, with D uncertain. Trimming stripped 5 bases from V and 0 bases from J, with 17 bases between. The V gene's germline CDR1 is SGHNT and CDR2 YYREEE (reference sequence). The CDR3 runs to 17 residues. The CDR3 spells CASSPGGLQPNTGELFF. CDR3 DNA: TGTGCCAGCAGTCCTGGTGGTTTACAACCGAACACCGGGGAGCTGTTTTTT.

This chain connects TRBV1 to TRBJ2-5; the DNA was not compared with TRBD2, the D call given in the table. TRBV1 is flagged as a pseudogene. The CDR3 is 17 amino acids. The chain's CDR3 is CTSSLPGLAGGEGAQYF. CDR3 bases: TGCACCAGCAGCCTACCGGGACTAGCGGGGGGCGAGGGGGCCCAGTACTTC.